This TCR beta chain was sequenced for a study of T cells in Graves' hyperthyroidism and ophthalmopathy. TCR beta CDR3 region amplification was performed from RNA transcripts. Initially, a first-round RT-PCR of the TCR CDR3 employed the HTBI primer set. MiXCR was run by TCRdb on the multiplex PCR reads, yielding one entry per CDR3 protein. The sample has hundreds of thousands of distinct CDR3 sequences; more than 15% are singletons. Deletions cut 3 bases from V and 4 bases from J, with 12 bases between. The CDR3 runs 13 residues. In germline, CDR1 is SQVTM, CDR2 ANQGSEA. The chain links TRBV29-1 to TRBJ1-2, with D possibly matching TRBD1 (6 bases). The sequence was collected from a woman aged 18-29 years with Graves' hyperthyroidism. The specimen sequenced was blood. The CDR3, as DNA: TGCAGCGTTGACCCTACACAGGGCTATGGCTACACCTTC. Translation: CSVDPTQGYGYTF.